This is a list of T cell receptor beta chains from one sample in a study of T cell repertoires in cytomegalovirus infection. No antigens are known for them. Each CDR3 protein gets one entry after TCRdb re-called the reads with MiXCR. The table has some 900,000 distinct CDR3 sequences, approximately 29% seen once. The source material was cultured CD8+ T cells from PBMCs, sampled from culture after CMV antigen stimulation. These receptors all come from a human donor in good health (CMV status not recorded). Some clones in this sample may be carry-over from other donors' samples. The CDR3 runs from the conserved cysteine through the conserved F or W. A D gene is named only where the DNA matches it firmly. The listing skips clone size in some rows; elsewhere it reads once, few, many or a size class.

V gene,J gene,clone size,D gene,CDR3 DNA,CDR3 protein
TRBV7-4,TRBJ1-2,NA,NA,TGTGCCAGCAGCTCCTACAGGGACGGCTACATCTTC,CASSSYRDGYIF
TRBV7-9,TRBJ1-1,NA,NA,TGTGCCAGCAGCGAAGGGGTGTTGAACACTGAAGCTTTCTTT,CASSEGVLNTEAFF
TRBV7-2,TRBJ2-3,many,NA,TGTGCCAGCAGCCCAACGGGCACGGGATTCCTTAGCACAGATACGCAGTATTTT,CASSPTGTGFLSTDTQYF
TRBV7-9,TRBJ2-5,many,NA,TGTGCCAGCAGCCCAGAGGACTACCAAGAGACCCAGTACTTC,CASSPEDYQETQYF
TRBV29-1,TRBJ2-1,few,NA,TGCAGCGTTTCCGGGACCCCCCCCTACAATGAGCAGTTCTTC,CSVSGTPPYNEQFF
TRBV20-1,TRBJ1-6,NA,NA,TGCAGTGCTAGAGATAAGGGCCTCACCTATAATTCACCCCTCCACTTT,CSARDKGLTYNSPLHF
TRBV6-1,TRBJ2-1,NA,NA,TGTGCCAGCAGTGAACCCCGTGAGGAGGGTAATGAGCAGTTCTTC,CASSEPREEGNEQFF
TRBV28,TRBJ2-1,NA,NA,TGTGCCAGCAGTTTGCCCCCCCAGGGATCCTACAATGAGCAGTTCTTC,CASSLPPQGSYNEQFF
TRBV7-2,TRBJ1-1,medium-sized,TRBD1,TGTGCCAGCAGCTTAGTTTATTACGTCGACAGGGCCTCCACTGAAGCTTTCTTT,CASSLVYYVDRASTEAFF
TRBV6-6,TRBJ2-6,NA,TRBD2,TGTGCCAGCAGGGCCGGGGGGACTGGGGCCAACGTCCTGACTTTC,CASRAGGTGANVLTF
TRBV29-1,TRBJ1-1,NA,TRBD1,TGCAGCGTGGAACAGGGGGCTGCTGAAGCTTTCTTT,CSVEQGAAEAFF
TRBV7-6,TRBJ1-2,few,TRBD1,TGTGCCAGCAGCTTAGGGCAGGGGGCCGTTTATGGCTACACCTTC,CASSLGQGAVYGYTF
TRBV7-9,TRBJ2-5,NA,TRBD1,TGTGCCAGCAGCAACCGGGACAGGGAACAAGAGACCCAGTACTTC,CASSNRDREQETQYF
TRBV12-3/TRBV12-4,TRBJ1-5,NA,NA,TGTGCCAGCAGTCCCCCACCGCCCCAGCATTTT,CASSPPPPQHF
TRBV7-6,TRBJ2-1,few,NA,TGTGCCAGCAGCTTAGGGGTAATTGAGCAGTTCTTC,CASSLGVIEQFF
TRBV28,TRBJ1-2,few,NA,TGTGCCAGCCTCCGGCAGGGCTATGGCTACACCTTC,CASLRQGYGYTF
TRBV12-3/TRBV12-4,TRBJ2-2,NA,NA,TGTGCCAGCAGTTTTGGGAACCCCGGGGAGCTGTTTTTT,CASSFGNPGELFF
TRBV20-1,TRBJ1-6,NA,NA,TGCAGTGCTAGTCCCGGGGGGGTCCGGAGCTATAATTCACCCCTCCACTTT,CSASPGGVRSYNSPLHF
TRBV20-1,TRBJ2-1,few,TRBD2,TGCAGTGCTAGGAGTAGGCGGGGGGAGGGGAATGAGCAGTTCTTC,CSARSRRGEGNEQFF
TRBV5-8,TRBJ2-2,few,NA,TGTGCCACCCTGGAAACCGGGGAGCTGTTTTTT,CATLETGELFF
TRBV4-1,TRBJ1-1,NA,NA,TGTGCCAGCAACCAACGGGGCGTGGGCGCGAACACTGAAGCTTTCTTT,CASNQRGVGANTEAFF
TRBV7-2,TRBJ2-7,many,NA,TGTGCCAGCAGCTTATCCTTACTAGAAAGGTTCTACGAGCAGTACTTC,CASSLSLLERFYEQYF
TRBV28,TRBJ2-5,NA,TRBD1,TGTGCCAGCAGTGCCATCCCGGGACAGGTGCTACAAGAGACCCAGTACTTC,CASSAIPGQVLQETQYF
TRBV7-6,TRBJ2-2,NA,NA,TGTGCCAGCAGCCAATGGCCCGGGACACCGAACACCGGGGAGCTGTTTTTT,CASSQWPGTPNTGELFF
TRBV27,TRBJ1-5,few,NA,TGTGCCAGCAGAGAAGGAGGTAGCAATCAGCCCCAGCATTTT,CASREGGSNQPQHF
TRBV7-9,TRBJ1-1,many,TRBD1,TGTGCCAGCAGCGTATCAGGGGGAGGGAACACTGAAGCTTTCTTT,CASSVSGGGNTEAFF
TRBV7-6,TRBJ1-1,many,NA,TGTGCCAGCACCTCCGTGGGGGCGTTAGCCACTGAAGCTTTCTTT,CASTSVGALATEAFF
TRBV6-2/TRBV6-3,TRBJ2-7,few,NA,TGTGCCAGCAGTTGGGCTGGGCCGGAGGCCCGAGGCGGCGAGCAGTACTTC,CASSWAGPEARGGEQYF
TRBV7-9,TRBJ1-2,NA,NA,TGTGCCAGCAGCTTATCTGGGGTAGAAGGCTACACCTTC,CASSLSGVEGYTF
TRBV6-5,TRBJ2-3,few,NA,TGTGCCAGCAGTTACTTCTGGGGGGCCCGAGATACGCAGTATTTT,CASSYFWGARDTQYF
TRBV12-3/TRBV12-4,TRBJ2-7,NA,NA,TGTGCCAGCAGTTTTTCGAACTGGGGGGCGGCCTACGAGCAGTACTTC,CASSFSNWGAAYEQYF
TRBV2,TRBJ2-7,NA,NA,TGTGCCAGCATGGGGCGGGAGCAGTACTTC,CASMGREQYF
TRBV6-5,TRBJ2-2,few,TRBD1,TGTGCCAGCGGGACAGCGAACACCGGGGAGCTGTTTTTT,CASGTANTGELFF
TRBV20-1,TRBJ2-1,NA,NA,TGCAGTGCTAGAGACGGAAGTAGCGGAATTTACTTGGATGAGCAGTTCTTC,CSARDGSSGIYLDEQFF
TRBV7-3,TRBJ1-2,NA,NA,TGTGCCAGCAGTCTGGGGGGCTCTGGATATGCCTACACCTTC,CASSLGGSGYAYTF
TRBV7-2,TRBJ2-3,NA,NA,TGTGCCTCCTCGGGGGCCACAGATACGCAGTATTTT,CASSGATDTQYF
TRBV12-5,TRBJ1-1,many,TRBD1,TGTGCTAGTGGTTTCGGACCCGGGACAGTGAACACTGAAGCTTTCTTT,CASGFGPGTVNTEAFF
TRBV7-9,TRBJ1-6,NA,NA,TGTGCCAGCAGCCCTGGGGCGCCCCTCCACTTT,CASSPGAPLHF
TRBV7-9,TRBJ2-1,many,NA,TGTGCCAGCAGCTTAGAGGCAGGCCACAATGAGCAGTTCTTC,CASSLEAGHNEQFF
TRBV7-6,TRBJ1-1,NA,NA,TGTGCCAGCAGCGTTGGTTTGGGGACTGAAGCTTTCTTT,CASSVGLGTEAFF